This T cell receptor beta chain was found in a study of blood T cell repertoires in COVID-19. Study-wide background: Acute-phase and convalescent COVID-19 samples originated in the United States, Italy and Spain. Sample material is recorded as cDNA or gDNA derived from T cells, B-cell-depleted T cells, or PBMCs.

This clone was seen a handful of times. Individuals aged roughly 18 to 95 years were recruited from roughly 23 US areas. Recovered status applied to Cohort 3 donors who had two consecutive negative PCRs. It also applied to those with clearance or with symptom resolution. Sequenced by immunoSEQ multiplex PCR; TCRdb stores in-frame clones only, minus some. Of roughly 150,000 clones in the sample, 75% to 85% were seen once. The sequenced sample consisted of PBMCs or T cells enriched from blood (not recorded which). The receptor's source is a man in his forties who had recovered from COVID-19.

DNA for the CDR3: TGTGCCAGCAGCAATTATGACAGGGCCGTCTCTGAAGCTTTCTTT. This sequence encodes CASSNYDRAVSEAFF. The chain has TRBV21-1 and TRBJ1-1; TRBD1 reflects the table's D call only, with no check against the DNA. TRBV21-1 represents a pseudogene. CDR3 length equals 15 residues.